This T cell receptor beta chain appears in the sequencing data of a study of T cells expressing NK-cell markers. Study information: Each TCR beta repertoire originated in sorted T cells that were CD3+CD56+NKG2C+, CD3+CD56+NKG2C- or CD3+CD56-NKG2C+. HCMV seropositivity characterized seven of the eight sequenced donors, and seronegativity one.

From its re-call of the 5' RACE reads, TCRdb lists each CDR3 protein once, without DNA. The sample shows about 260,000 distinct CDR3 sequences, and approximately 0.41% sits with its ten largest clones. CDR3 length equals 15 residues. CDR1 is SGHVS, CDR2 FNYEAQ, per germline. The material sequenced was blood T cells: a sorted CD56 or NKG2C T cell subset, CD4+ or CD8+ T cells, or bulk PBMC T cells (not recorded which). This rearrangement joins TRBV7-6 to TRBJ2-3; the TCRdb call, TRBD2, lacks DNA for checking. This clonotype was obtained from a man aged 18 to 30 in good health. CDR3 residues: CASSTSSYGTDTQYF.